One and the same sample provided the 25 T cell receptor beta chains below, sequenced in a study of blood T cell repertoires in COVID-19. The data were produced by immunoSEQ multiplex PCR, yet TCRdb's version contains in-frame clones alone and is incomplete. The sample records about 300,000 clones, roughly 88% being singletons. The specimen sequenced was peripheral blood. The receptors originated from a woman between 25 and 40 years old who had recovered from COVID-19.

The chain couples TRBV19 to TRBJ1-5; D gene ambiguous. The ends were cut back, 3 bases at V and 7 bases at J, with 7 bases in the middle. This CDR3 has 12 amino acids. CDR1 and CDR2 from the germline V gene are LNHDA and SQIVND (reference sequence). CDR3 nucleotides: TGTGCCAGTAGTATGAGAGAGCAGCCCCAGCATTTT. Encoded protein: CASSMREQPQHF. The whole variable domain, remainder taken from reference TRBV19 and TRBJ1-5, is DGGITQSPKYLFRKEGQNVTLSCEQNLNHDAMYWYRQDPGQGLRLIYYSQIVNDFQKGDIAEGYSVSREKKESFPLTVTSAQKNPTAFYLCASSMREQPQHFGDGTRLSIL.

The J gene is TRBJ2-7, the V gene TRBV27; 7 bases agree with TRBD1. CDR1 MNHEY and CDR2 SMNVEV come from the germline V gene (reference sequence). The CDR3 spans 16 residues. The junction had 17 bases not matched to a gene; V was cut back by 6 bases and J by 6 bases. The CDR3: CASSALNRGAGVEQYF. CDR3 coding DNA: TGTGCCAGCAGCGCGCTAAACAGGGGCGCAGGGGTCGAGCAGTACTTC.

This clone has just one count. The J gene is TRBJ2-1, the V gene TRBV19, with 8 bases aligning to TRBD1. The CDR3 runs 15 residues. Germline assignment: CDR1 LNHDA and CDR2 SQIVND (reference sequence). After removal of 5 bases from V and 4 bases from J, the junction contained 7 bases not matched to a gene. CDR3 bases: TGTGCCAGTAGTCTCTCCGGACAGGGATACAATGAGCAGTTCTTC. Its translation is CASSLSGQGYNEQFF.

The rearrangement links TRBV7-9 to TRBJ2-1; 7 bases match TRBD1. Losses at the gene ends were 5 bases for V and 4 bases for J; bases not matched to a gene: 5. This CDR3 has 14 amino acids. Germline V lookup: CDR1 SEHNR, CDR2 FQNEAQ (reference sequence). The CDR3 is CASSPRDSYNEQFF. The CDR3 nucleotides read TGTGCCAGCAGCCCTCGGGACAGTTACAATGAGCAGTTCTTC.

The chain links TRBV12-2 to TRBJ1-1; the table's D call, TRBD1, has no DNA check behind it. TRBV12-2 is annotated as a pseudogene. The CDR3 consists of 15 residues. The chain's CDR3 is CASRPRTGGGPEAFF. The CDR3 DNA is TGTGCAAGTCGCCCCAGAACAGGGGGCGGCCCTGAAGCTTTCTTT.

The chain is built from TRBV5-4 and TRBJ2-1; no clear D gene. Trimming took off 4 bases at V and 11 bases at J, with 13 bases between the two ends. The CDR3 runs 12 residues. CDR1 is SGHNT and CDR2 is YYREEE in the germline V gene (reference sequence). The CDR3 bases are TGTGCCAGCAGCCCCGCACCAGGTCAGCAGTTCTTC. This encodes CASSPAPGQQFF.

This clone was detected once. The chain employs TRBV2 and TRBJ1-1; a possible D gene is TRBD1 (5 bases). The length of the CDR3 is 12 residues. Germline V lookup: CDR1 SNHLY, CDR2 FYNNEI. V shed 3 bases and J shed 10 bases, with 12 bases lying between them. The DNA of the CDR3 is TGTGCCAGCAGTGACCGGGGGGGAGGAGCTTTCTTT. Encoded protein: CASSDRGGGAFF.

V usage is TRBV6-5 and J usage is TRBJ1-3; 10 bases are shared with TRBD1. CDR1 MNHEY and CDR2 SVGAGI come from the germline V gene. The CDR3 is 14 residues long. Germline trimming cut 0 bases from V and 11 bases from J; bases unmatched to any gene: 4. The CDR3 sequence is CASSYSGQGRPIYF. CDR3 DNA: TGTGCCAGCAGTTACTCGGGACAGGGGCGCCCCATATATTTT.

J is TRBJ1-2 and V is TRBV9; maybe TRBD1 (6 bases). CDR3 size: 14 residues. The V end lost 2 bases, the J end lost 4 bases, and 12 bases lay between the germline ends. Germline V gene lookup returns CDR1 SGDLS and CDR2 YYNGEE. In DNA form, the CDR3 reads TGTGCCAGCAGCGTTCAGGGGCTGAGCTATGGCTACACCTTC. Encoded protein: CASSVQGLSYGYTF. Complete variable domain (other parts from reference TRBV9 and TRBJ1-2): DSGVTQTPKHLITATGQRVTLRCSPRSGDLSVYWYQQSLDQGLQFLIQYYNGEERAKGNILERFSAQQFPDLHSELNLSSLELGDSALYFCASSVQGLSYGYTFGSGTRLTVV.

This chain's CDR3 is CASRYTNQPQHF. In DNA, the CDR3 is TGTGCCAGCAGATACACAAATCAGCCCCAGCATTTT. This chain connects TRBV6-5 to TRBJ1-5; D gene ambiguous. Germline CDR1 and CDR2: MNHEY and SVGAGI. The CDR3 extends over 12 amino acids. Trimming stripped 6 bases from V and 4 bases from J, with 7 bases between.

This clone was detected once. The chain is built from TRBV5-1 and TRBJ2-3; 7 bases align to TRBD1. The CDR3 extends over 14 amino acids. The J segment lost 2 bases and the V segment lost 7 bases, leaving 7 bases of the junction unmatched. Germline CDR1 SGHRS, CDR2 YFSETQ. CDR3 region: CASQVGTDTDTQYF. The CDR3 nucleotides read TGCGCCAGCCAGGTAGGGACAGACACAGATACGCAGTATTTT. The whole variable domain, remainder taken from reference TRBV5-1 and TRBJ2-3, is KAGVTQTPRYLIKTRGQQVTLSCSPISGHRSVSWYQQTPGQGLQFLFEYFSETQRNKGNFPGRFSGRQFSNSRSEMNVSTLELGDSALYLCASQVGTDTDTQYFGPGTRLTVL.

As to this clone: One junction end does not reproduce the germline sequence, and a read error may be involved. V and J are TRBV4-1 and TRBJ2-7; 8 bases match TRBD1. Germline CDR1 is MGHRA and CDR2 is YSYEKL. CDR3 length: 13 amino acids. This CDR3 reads CASSQDPGQAIGF. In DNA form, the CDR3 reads TGCGCCAGCAGCCAGGATCCGGGACAGGCTATAGGATTC.

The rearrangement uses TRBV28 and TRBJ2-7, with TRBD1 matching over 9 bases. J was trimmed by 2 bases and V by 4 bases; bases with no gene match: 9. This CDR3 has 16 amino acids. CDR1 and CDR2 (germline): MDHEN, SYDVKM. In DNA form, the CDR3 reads TGTGCCAGCAGTTACCCCGTCGGGACAGGGACCTACGAGCAGTACTTC. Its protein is CASSYPVGTGTYEQYF.

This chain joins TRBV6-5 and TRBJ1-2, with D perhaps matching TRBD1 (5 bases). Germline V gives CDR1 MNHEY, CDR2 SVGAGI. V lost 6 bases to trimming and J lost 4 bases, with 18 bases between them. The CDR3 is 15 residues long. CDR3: CASRAIGAGRYGYTF. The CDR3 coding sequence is TGTGCCAGCAGAGCGATTGGGGCCGGCCGCTATGGCTACACCTTC.

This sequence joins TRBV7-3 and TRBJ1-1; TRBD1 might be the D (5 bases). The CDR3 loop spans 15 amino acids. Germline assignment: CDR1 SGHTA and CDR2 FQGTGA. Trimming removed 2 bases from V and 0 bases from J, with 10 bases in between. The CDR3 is CASSLLGGLNTEAFF. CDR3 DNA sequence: TGTGCCAGCAGCTTATTGGGGGGACTGAACACTGAAGCTTTCTTT.

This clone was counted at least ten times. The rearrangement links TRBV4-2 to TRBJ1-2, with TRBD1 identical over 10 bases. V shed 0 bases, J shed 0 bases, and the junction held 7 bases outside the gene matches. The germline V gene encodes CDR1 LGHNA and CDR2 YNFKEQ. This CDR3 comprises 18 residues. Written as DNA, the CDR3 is TGTGCCAGCAGCCAAGAGGGGGGACAGGGGACCTCTAACTATGGCTACACCTTC. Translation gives CASSQEGGQGTSNYGYTF.

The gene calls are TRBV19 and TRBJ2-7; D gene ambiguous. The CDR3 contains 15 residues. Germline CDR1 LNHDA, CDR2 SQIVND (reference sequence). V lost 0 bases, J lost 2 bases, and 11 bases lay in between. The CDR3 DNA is TGTGCCAGTAGTATAGATACAGCCTGGCCCTACGAGCAGTACTTC. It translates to CASSIDTAWPYEQYF. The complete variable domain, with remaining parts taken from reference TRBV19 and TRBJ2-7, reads DGGITQSPKYLFRKEGQNVTLSCEQNLNHDAMYWYRQDPGQGLRLIYYSQIVNDFQKGDIAEGYSVSREKKESFPLTVTSAQKNPTAFYLCASSIDTAWPYEQYFGPGTRLTVT.

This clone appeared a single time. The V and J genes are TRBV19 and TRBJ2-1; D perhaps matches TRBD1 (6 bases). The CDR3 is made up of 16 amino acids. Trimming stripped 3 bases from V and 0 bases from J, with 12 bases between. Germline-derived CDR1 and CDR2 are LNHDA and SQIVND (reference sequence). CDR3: CASSIWGPSSYNEQFF. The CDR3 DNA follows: TGTGCCAGTAGTATCTGGGGGCCGAGCTCCTACAATGAGCAGTTCTTC.

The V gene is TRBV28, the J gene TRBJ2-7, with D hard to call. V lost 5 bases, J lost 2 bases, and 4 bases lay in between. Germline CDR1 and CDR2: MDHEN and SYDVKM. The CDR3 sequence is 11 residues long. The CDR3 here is CASSTAYEQYF. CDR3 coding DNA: TGTGCCAGCAGTACAGCCTACGAGCAGTACTTC.

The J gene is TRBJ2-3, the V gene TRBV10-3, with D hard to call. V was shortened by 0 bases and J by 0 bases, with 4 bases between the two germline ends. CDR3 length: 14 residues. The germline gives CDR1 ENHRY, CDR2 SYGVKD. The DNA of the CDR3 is TGTGCCATCAGTGAGTCTTCTAGCACAGATACGCAGTATTTT. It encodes CAISESSSTDTQYF.

In nucleotides, the CDR3 is TGTGCCAGCAGTCACCGGGACATTATCTACTTC. As protein: CASSHRDIIYF. This sequence joins TRBV6-5 and TRBJ2-5; D is possibly TRBD1 (6 bases). V shed 5 bases and J shed 14 bases, with 15 bases lying between them. Germline V gene data show CDR1 as MNHEY and CDR2 as SVGAGI. There are 11 residues in the CDR3.

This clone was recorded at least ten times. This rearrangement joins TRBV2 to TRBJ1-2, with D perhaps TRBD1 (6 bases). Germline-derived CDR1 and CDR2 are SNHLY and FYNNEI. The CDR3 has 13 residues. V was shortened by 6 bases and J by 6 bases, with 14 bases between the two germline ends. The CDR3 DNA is TGTGCCAGCAGGGGAATGGACAGAGATGGCTACACCTTC. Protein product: CASRGMDRDGYTF.

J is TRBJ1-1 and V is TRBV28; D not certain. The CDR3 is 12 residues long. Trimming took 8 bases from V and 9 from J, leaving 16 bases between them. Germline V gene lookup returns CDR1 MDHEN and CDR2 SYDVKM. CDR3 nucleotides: TGTGCCAGCGCCCAGGTCTCCGTGAAAGCTTTCTTT. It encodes CASAQVSVKAFF. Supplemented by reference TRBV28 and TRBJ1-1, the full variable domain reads DVKVTQSSRYLVKRTGEKVFLECVQDMDHENMFWYRQDPGLGLRLIYFSYDVKMKEKGDIPEGYSVSREKKERFSLILESASTNQTSMYLCASAQVSVKAFFGQGTRLTVV.

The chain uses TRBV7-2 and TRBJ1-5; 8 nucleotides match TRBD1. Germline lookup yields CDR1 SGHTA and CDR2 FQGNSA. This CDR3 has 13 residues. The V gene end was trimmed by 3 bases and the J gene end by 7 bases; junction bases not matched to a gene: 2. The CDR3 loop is CASSLDRAQPQHF. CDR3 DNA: TGTGCCAGCAGCTTGGACAGGGCGCAGCCCCAGCATTTT.

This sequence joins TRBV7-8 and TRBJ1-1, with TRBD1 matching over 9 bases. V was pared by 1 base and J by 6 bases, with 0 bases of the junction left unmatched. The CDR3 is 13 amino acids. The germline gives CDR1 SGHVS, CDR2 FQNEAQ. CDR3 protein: CASSLGQGAEAFF. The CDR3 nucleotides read TGTGCCAGCAGCTTAGGACAGGGGGCTGAAGCTTTCTTT.